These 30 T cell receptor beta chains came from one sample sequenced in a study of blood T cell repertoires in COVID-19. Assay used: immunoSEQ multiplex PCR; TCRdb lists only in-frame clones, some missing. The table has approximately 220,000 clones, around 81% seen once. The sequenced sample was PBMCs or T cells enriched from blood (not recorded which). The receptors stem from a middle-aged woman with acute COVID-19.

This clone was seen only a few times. The CDR3, as DNA: TGTGCCAGCAGTGAAACGGCGACAGCTTTAGCTTTCTTT. It specifies CASSETATALAFF. V and J are TRBV6-1 and TRBJ1-1, with D possibly matching TRBD1 (5 bases). From germline, CDR1 is MNHNS and CDR2 SASEGT. The CDR3 contains 13 residues. V shed 2 bases and J shed 10 bases, with 14 bases lying between them.

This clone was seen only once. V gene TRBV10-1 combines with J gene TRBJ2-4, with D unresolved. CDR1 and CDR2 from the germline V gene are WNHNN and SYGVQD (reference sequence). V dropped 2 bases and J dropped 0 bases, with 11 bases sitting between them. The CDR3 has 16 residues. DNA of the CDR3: TGCGCCAGCAGTGAGAGGAGACCCCTAGCCAAAAACATTCAGTACTTC. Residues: CASSERRPLAKNIQYF.

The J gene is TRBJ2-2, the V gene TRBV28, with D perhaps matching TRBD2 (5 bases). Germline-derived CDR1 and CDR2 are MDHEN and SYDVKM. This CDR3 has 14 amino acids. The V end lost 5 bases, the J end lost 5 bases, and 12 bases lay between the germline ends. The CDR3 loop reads CASSLRTFTGELFF. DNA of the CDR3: TGTGCCAGCAGTCTACGGACTTTTACCGGGGAGCTGTTTTTT.

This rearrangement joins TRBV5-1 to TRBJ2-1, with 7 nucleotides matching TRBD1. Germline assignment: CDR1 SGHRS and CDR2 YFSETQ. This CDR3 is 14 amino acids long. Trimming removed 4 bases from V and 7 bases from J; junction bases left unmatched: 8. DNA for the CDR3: TGCGCCAGCAGCAGCGGACAGGTTGGAAATGAGCAGTTCTTC. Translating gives CASSSGQVGNEQFF.

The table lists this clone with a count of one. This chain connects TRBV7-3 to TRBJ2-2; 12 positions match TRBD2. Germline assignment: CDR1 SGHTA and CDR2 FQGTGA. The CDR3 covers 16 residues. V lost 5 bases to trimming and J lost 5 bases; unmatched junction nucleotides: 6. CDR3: CASSPRTSGKTGELFF. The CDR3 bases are TGTGCCAGCAGCCCCCGGACTAGCGGGAAAACCGGGGAGCTGTTTTTT.

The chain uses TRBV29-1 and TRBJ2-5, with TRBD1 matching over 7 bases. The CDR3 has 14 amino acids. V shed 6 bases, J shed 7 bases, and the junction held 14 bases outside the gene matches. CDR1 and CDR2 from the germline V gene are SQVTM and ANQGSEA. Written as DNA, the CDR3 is TGCAGCGTGGCGACAGGGAAAGGCAGAGGGACCCAGTACTTC. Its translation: CSVATGKGRGTQYF.

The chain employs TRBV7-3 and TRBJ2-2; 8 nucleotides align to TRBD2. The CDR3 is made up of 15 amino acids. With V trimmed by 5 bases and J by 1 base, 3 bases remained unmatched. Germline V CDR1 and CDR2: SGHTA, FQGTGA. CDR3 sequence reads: CASSREGLNTGELFF. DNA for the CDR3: TGTGCCAGCAGCCGGGAGGGGTTGAACACCGGGGAGCTGTTTTTT.

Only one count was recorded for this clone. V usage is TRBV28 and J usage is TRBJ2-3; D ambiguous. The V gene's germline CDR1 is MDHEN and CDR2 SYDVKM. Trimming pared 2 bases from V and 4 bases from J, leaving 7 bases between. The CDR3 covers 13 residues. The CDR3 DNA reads TGTGCCAGCAGTTTAGTATTCCCAGATACGCAGTATTTT. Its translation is CASSLVFPDTQYF. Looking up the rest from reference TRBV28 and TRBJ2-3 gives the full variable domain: DVKVTQSSRYLVKRTGEKVFLECVQDMDHENMFWYRQDPGLGLRLIYFSYDVKMKEKGDIPEGYSVSREKKERFSLILESASTNQTSMYLCASSLVFPDTQYFGPGTRLTVL.

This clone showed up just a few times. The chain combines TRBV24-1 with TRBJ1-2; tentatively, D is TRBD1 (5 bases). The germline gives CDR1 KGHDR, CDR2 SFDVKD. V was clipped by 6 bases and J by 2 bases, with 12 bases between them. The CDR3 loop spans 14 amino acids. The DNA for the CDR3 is TGTGCCACCAGTTGGGCAGGGCAAAACTATGGCTACACCTTC. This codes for CATSWAGQNYGYTF.

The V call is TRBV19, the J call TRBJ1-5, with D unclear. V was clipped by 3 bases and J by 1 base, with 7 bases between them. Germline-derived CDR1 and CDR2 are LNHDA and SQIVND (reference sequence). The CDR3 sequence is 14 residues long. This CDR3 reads CASSMRQSNQPQHF. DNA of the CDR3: TGTGCCAGTAGTATGCGGCAGAGCAATCAGCCCCAGCATTTT.

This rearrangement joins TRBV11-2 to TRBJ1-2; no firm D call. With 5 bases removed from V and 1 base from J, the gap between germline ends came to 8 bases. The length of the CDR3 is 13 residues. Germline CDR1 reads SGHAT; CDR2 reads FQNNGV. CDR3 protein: CASSLNINYGYTF. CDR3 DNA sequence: TGTGCCAGCAGCCTGAACATTAACTATGGCTACACCTTC. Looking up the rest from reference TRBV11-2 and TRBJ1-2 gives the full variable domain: EAGVAQSPRYKIIEKRQSVAFWCNPISGHATLYWYQQILGQGPKLLIQFQNNGVVDDSQLPKDRFSAERLKGVDSTLKIQPAKLEDSAVYLCASSLNINYGYTFGSGTRLTVV.

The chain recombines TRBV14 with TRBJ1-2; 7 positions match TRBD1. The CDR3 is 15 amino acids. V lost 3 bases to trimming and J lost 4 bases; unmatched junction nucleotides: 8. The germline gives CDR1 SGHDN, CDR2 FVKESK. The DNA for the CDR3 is TGTGCCAGCAGCCAGTCCTCGGGACAGATCTATGGCTACACCTTC. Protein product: CASSQSSGQIYGYTF.

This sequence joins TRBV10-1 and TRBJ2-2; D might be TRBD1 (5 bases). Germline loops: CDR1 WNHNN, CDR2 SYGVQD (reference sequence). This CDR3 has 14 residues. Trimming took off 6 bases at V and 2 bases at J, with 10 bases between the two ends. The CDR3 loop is CASSPRANTGELFF. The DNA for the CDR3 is TGCGCCAGCAGCCCCAGGGCTAACACCGGGGAGCTGTTTTTT.

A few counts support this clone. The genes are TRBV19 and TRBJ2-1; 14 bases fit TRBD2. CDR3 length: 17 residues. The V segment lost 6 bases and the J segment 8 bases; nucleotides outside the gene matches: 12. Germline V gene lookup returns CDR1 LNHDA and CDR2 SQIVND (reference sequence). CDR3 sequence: CASSSSHGTSGRDEQFF. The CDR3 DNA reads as TGTGCCAGTAGCAGCTCCCACGGGACTAGCGGGAGAGATGAGCAGTTCTTC.

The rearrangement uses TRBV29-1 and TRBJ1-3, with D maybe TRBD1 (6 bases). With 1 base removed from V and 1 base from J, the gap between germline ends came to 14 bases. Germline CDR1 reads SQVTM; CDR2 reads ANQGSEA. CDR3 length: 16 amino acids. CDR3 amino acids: CSVEGDGDKSGNTIYF. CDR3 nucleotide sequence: TGCAGCGTTGAAGGTGATGGGGACAAGTCTGGAAACACCATATATTTT.

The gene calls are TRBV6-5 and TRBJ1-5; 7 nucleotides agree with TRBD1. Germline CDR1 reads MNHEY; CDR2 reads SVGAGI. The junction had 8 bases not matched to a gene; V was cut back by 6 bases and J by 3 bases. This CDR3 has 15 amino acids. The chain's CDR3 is CASSAGTADNQPQHF. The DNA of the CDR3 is TGTGCCAGCAGCGCCGGGACAGCGGACAATCAGCCCCAGCATTTT.

The CDR3 here is CASSGPGTGLYEQYF. The CDR3 DNA follows: TGTGCCAGCAGTGGGCCCGGGACAGGTCTCTACGAGCAGTACTTC. The V and J genes are TRBV28 and TRBJ2-7, with 8 bases matching TRBD1. CDR1 and CDR2 (germline): MDHEN, SYDVKM. CDR3 length equals 15 residues. The J segment lost 3 bases and the V segment lost 5 bases, leaving 9 bases of the junction unmatched. The full variable domain, completed using reference TRBV28 and TRBJ2-7, is DVKVTQSSRYLVKRTGEKVFLECVQDMDHENMFWYRQDPGLGLRLIYFSYDVKMKEKGDIPEGYSVSREKKERFSLILESASTNQTSMYLCASSGPGTGLYEQYFGPGTRLTVT.

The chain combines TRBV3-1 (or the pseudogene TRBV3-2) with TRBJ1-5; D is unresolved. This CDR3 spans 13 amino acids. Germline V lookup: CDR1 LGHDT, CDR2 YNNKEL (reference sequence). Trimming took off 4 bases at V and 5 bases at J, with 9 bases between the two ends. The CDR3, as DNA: TGTGCCAGCAGCCGTAGCCCAGATCAGCCCCAGCATTTT. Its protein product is CASSRSPDQPQHF.

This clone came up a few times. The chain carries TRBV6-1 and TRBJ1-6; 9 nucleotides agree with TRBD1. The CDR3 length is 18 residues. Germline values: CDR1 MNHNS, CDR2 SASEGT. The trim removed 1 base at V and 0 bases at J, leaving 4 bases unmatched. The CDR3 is CASSEGQGGGSYNSPLHF. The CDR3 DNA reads TGTGCCAGCAGTGAAGGACAGGGGGGGGGCTCCTATAATTCACCCCTCCACTTT.

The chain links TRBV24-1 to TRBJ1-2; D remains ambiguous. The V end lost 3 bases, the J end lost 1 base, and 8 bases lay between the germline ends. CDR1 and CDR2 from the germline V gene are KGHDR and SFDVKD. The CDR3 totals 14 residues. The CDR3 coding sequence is TGTGCCACCAGTGATCCTAGACTTAACTATGGCTACACCTTC. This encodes CATSDPRLNYGYTF.

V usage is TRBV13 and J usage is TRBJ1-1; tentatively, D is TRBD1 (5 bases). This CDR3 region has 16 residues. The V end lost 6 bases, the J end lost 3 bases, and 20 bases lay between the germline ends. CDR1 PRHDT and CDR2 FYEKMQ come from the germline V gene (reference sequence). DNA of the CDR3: TGTGCCAGCAGTTCAAGACAGCTGATTGGGGACACTGAAGCTTTCTTT. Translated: CASSSRQLIGDTEAFF.

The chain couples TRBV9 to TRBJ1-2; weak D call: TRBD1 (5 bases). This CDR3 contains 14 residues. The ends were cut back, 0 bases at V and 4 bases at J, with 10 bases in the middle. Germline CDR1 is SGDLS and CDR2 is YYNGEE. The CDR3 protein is CASSVDSGGYGYTF. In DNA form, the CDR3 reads TGTGCCAGCAGCGTAGATTCCGGGGGCTATGGCTACACCTTC.

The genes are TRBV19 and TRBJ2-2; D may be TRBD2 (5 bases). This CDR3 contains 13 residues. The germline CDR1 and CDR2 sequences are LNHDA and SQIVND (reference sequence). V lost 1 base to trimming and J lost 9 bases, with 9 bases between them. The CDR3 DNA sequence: TGTGCCAGTAGTATAGCTTGGAGGCGGGAGCTGTTTTTT. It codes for CASSIAWRRELFF.

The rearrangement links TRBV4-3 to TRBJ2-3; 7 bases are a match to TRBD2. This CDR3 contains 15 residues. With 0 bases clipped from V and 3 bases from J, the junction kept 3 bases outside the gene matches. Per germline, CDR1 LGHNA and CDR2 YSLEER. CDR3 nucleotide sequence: TGCGCCAGCAGCCAAGAAGGCGGGGGTACAGATACGCAGTATTTT. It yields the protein CASSQEGGGTDTQYF.

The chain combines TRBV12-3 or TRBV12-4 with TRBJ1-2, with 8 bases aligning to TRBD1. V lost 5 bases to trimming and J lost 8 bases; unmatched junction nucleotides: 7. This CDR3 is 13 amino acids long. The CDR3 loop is CASSPDRAQGYTF. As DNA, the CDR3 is TGTGCCAGCAGTCCGGACAGGGCACAGGGCTACACCTTC.

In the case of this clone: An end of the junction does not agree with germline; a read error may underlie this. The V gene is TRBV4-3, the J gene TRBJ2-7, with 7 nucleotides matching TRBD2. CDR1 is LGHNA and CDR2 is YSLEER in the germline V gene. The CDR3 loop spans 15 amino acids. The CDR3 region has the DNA TGCCCCAGCAGCCGGGGGGTAGGCAGTCCCTACGAGCAGTACTTC. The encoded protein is CPSSRGVGSPYEQYF.

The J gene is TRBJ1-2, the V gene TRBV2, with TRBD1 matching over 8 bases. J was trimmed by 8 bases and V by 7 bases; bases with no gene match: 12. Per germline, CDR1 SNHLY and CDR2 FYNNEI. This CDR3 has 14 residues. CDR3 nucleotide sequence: TGTGCCAGCACCGCGGGACAGGTTGCTAGAGGCTACACCTTC. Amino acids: CASTAGQVARGYTF.

The CDR3 spells CASTLGTSGTNEQFF. CDR3 nucleotide sequence: TGTGCCAGCACCCTCGGGACTAGCGGGACGAATGAGCAGTTCTTC. The rearrangement uses TRBV2 and TRBJ2-1; 13 positions match TRBD2. Germline V gene lookup returns CDR1 SNHLY and CDR2 FYNNEI. The V segment lost 7 bases and the J segment 7 bases; nucleotides outside the gene matches: 7. The CDR3 loop spans 15 amino acids.

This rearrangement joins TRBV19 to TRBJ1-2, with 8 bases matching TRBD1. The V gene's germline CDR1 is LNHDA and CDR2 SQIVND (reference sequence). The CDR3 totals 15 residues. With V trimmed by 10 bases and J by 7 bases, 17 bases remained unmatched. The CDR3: CATLRRAGGESGYTF. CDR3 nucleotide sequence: TGTGCCACATTACGGCGGGCAGGGGGCGAAAGTGGCTACACCTTC.

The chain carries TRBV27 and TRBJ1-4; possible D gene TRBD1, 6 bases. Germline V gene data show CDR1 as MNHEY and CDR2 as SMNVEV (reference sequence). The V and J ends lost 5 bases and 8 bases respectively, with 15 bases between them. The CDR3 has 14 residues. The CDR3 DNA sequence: TGTGCCAGCAGTCCTAGGGGGATTGGGGAAAAACTGTTTTTT. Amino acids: CASSPRGIGEKLFF.